This TCR beta chain was obtained from a study of neoadjuvant anti-PD-1 for oral cavity cancer. Study-wide context: Non-progressing patients received a fourth nivolumab dose near day 43, then surgery on days 50-56.

Noted time point: after neoadjuvant nivolumab, at surgical resection. V trimming: 6 bases; J trimming: 8 bases; junction bases outside the gene matches: 6. Germline assignment: CDR1 WSHSY and CDR2 SAAADI. The CDR3 loop spans 13 amino acids. Sequenced by immunoSEQ multiplex PCR; TCRdb stores in-frame clones only, minus some. This sample has about 7,800 clones; 60% to 80% occur once, and the top ten carry more than 2.5%. The sample in question was PBMCs, obtained after nivolumab (anti-PD-1) treatment. The chain couples TRBV10-2 to TRBJ2-4; 8 nucleotides agree with TRBD2. This clonotype was sampled from a person aged 35-79 years with oral cavity squamous cell carcinoma. The CDR3 region is CASSPGGADIQYF. The CDR3 nucleotides are TGCGCCAGCAGCCCCGGGGGGGCCGACATTCAGTACTTC.